This T cell receptor (beta chain) originates from a study of sequential checkpoint blockade in melanoma. Treatment specified: randomized to nivolumab then ipilimumab (arm A) or the reverse (arm B). None of the patients previously received DNA-damaging chemotherapy. The repertoire was sequenced with immunoSEQ multiplex PCR; TCRdb's copy has only in-frame clones and lacks some. The table includes 25,000 to 30,000 clones, around 80% detected once. V was cut by 5 bases and J by 0 bases, with 11 bases left in between. The CDR3 consists of 15 residues. In germline, CDR1 is LNHDA, CDR2 SQIVND (reference sequence). The table lists this clone with a count of one.

The V call is TRBV19, the J call TRBJ1-5; D not certain. The TCR sequence derives from a human donor with melanoma. The sequencing used CD8+ T cells sorted from blood (inferred from file names), collected from a patient given nivolumab and ipilimumab in sequence. The CDR3 loop is CASSYGSFSNQPQHF. The CDR3 DNA reads TGTGCCAGTAGTTACGGGTCCTTTAGCAATCAGCCCCAGCATTTT.